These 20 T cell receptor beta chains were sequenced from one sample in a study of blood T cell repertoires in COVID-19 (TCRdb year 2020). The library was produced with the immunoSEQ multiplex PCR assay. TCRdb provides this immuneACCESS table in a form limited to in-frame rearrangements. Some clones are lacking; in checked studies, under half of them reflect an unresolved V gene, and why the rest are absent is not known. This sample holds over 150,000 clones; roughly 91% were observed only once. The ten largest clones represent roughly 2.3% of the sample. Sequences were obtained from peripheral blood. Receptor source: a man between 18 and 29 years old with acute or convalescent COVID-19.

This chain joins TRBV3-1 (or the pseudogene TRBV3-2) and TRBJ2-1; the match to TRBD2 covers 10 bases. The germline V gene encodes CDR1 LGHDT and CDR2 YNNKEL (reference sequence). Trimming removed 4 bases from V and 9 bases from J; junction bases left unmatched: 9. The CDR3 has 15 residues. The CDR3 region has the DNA TGTGCCAGCAGCCCGGGACTAGCGACCAATGGTGAGCAGTTCTTC. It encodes CASSPGLATNGEQFF.

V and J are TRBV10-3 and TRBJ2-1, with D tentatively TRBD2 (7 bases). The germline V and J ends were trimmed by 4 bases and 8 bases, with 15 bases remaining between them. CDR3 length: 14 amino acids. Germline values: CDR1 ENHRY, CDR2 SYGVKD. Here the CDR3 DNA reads TGTGCCATCAGTGGTTGGGGGGGCCTGGATGAGCAGTTCTTC. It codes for CAISGWGGLDEQFF.

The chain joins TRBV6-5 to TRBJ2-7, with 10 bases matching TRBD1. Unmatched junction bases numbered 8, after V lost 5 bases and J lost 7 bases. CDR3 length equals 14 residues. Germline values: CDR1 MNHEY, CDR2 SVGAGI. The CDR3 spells CASSTRDRGGEQYF. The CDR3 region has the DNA TGTGCCAGCAGTACCCGGGACAGGGGAGGGGAGCAGTACTTC.

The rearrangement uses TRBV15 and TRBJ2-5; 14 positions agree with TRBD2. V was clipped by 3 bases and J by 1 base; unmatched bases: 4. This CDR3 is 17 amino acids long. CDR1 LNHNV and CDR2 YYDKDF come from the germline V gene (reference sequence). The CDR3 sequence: CATSRGTSGRGQETQYF. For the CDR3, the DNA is TGTGCCACCAGCAGGGGGACTAGCGGGAGAGGCCAAGAGACCCAGTACTTC. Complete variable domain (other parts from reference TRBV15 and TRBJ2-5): DAMVIQNPRYQVTQFGKPVTLSCSQTLNHNVMYWYQQKSSQAPKLLFHYYDKDFNNEADTPDNFQSRRPNTSFCFLDIRSPGLGDTAMYLCATSRGTSGRGQETQYFGPGTRLLVL.

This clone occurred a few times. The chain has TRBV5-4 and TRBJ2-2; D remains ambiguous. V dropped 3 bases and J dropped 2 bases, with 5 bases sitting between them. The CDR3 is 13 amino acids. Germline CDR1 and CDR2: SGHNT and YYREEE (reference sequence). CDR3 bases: TGTGCCAGCAGCTACTCAAACACCGGGGAGCTGTTTTTT. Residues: CASSYSNTGELFF.

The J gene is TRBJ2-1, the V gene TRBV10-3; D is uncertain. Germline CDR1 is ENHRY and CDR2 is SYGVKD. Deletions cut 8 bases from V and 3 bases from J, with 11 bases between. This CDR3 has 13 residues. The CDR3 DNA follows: TGTGCCATCTCACGATCGGGCTACAATGAGCAGTTCTTC. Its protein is CAISRSGYNEQFF.

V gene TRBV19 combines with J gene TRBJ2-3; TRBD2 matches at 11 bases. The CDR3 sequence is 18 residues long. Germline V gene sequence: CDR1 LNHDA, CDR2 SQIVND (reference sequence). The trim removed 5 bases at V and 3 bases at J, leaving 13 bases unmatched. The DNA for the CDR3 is TGTGCCAGTAGTTTCATAGCGGGGGGGCCCGGAGGGACAGATACGCAGTATTTT. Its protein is CASSFIAGGPGGTDTQYF.

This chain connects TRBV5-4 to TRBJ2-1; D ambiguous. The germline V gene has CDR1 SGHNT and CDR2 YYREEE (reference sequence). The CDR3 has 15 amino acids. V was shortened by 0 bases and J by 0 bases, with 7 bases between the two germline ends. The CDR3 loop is CASSLDPGSYNEQFF. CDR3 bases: TGTGCCAGCAGCTTGGATCCGGGCTCCTACAATGAGCAGTTCTTC.

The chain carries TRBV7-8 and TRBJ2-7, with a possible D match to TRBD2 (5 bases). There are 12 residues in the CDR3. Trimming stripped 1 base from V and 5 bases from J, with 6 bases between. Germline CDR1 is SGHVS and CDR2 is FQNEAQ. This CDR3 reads CASSLGGHEQYF. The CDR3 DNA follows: TGTGCCAGCAGCTTAGGAGGGCACGAGCAGTACTTC.

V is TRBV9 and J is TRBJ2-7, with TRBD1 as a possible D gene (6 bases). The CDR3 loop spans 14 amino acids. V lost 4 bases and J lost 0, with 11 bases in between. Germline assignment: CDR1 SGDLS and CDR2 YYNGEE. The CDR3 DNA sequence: TGTGCCAGCAGCCCCCAGGGGCACTCCTACGAGCAGTACTTC. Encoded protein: CASSPQGHSYEQYF.

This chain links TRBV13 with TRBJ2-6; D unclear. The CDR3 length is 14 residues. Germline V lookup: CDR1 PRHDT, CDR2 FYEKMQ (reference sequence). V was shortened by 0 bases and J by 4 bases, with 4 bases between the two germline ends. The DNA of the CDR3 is TGTGCCAGCAGCTTAGGCTCCGGGGCCAACGTCCTGACTTTC. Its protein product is CASSLGSGANVLTF.

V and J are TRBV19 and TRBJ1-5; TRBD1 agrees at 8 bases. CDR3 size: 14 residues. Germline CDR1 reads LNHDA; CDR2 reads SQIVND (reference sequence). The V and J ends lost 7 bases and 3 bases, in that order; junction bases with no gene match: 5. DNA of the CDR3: TGTGCCAGTACGTGGCAGGGGGCCAATCAGCCCCAGCATTTT. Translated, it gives CASTWQGANQPQHF.

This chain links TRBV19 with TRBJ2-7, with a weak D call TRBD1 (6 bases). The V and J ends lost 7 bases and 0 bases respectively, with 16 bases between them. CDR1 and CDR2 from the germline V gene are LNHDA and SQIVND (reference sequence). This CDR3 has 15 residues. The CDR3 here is CASKGGKESSYEQYF. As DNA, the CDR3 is TGTGCCAGTAAAGGGGGAAAAGAAAGCTCCTACGAGCAGTACTTC.

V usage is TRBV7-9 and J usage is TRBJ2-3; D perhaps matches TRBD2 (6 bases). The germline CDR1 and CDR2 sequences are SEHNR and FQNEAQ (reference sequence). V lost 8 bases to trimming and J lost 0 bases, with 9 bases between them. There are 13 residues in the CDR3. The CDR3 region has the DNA TGTGCCAGCCTCGGGACTAGCACAGATACGCAGTATTTT. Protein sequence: CASLGTSTDTQYF.

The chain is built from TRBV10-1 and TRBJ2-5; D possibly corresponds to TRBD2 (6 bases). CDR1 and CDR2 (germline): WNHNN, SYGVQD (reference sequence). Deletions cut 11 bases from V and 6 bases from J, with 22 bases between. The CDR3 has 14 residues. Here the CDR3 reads CAGSAGFGIKTQYF. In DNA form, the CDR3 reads TGCGCCGGTTCTGCGGGATTCGGGATAAAGACCCAGTACTTC.

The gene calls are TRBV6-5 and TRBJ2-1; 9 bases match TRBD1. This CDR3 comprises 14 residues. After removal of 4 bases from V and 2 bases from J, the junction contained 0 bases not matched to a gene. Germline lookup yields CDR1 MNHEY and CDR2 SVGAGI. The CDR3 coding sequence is TGTGCCAGCAGTTGGACAGGGGCCTACAATGAGCAGTTCTTC. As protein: CASSWTGAYNEQFF.

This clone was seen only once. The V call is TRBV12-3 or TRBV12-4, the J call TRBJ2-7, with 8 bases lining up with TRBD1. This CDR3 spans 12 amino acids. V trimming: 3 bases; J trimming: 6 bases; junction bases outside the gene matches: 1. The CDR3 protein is CASSFDRGEQYF. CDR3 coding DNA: TGTGCCAGCAGTTTCGACAGGGGCGAGCAGTACTTC.

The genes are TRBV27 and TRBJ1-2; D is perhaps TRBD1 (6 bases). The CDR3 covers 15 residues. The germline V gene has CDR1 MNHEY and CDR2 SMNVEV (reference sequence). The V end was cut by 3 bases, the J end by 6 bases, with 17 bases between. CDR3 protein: CASSFTAGARDGYTF. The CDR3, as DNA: TGTGCCAGCAGTTTCACGGCAGGGGCGAGGGATGGCTACACCTTC.

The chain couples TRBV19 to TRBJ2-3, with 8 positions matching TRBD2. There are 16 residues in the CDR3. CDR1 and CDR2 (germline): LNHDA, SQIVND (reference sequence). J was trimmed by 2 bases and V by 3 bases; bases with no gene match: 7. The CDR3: CASSIMGGGPTDTQYF. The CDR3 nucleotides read TGTGCCAGTAGTATTATGGGCGGGGGGCCCACAGATACGCAGTATTTT. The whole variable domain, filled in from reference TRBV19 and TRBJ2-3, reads DGGITQSPKYLFRKEGQNVTLSCEQNLNHDAMYWYRQDPGQGLRLIYYSQIVNDFQKGDIAEGYSVSREKKESFPLTVTSAQKNPTAFYLCASSIMGGGPTDTQYFGPGTRLTVL.

CDR3 sequence (DNA): TGTGCCTGGAGTGTACAGGGGAAAACTGGAAACACCATATATTTT. Translation gives CAWSVQGKTGNTIYF. The chain has TRBV30 and TRBJ1-3; 7 bases map to TRBD1. The junction had 4 bases not matched to a gene; V was cut back by 0 bases and J by 2 bases. Germline V gene data show CDR1 as GTSNPN and CDR2 as SVGIG (reference sequence). The CDR3 is 15 amino acids.